This T cell receptor beta chain was sequenced in a study of siplizumab effects on memory and regulatory T cells. Study-wide findings and caveats: For mappable alloreactive CD4+ clones, the mean Treg-derived fraction was 68.8% with siplizumab and approximately 26% in controls. Unstimulated subset assignment was obtained for only a minor fraction of alloreactive clones. Assignment of a naive or memory phenotype failed for roughly 80-96% of the proliferating CD4+ or CD8+ clones.

Remarks on this clone: What it binds is not known.

Some 10^5 TCR templates were assayed per sample. Sequenced by immunoSEQ multiplex PCR; TCRdb stores in-frame clones only, minus some. The table shows more than 95,000 clones, with approximately 94% occurring only once. Between the trimmed V and J ends, which lost 0 bases and 5 bases, there was a span of 19 bases. The CDR3 totals 17 residues. Germline V lookup: CDR1 LGHNT, CDR2 FRNRAP. This TCR was recovered from a human donor in good health. Sequenced material: CD4+ T cells sorted from blood. J is TRBJ2-5 and V is TRBV12-5; D is perhaps TRBD1 (6 bases). This CDR3 reads CASGLVPIAGARETQYF. The DNA for the CDR3 is TGTGCTAGTGGTTTGGTACCTATTGCAGGGGCGCGTGAGACCCAGTACTTC.